Listed below are T cell receptor beta chains from one sample, sequenced in a study of shared T cell receptors in the human thymus. Libraries were prepared by immunoSEQ multiplex PCR; TCRdb keeps only in-frame clonotypes and omits some of them. Of 700,000 or so clones listed, approximately 83% are singletons. This same sample was also part of a study on human thymus T cells.

The material sequenced was thymocytes. All receptors derive from a girl under three years old with a congenital heart defect. Both conserved end residues are part of each CDR3. Each record gives: V gene, J gene, D gene, CDR3 protein. D genes are given only for firm matches.

TRBV6-4	TRBJ1-5	.	CASRYRQAIYSNQPQHF
TRBV5-5	TRBJ1-2	TRBD1	CASSQDRVSGYTF
TRBV27	TRBJ2-5	TRBD1	CASSPGTGEETQYF
TRBV5-6	TRBJ1-1	TRBD1	CASSYFVSGGLYTEAFF
TRBV11-2	TRBJ1-1	TRBD1	CASSLDSTGFLTEAFF
TRBV4-1	TRBJ1-1	TRBD1	CASSQEEVRQGKDTEAFF
TRBV6-5	TRBJ1-2	.	CASRQGGKGDGYTF
TRBV14	TRBJ1-1	TRBD1	CASSHQTGKAFF
TRBV30	TRBJ2-7	.	CAWSARQGLEQYF
TRBV25-1	TRBJ2-3	TRBD2	CASSRELAGADTQYF
TRBV6-5	TRBJ1-2	.	CASSYHHGHYGYTF
TRBV19	TRBJ1-2	.	CASTKSNYGYTF
TRBV6-1	TRBJ1-2	.	CASSDRAGYTF
TRBV12-5	TRBJ1-1	.	CASGLGEGSTAGMNTEAFF
TRBV7-2	TRBJ1-2	TRBD1	CASRPRQGNYGYTF
TRBV19	TRBJ2-5	TRBD2	CASSGLGLETQYF
TRBV30	TRBJ1-6	TRBD1	CACGNLDRDSPLHF
TRBV4-2	TRBJ1-3	.	CASSQERRGSSGNTIYF
TRBV28	TRBJ2-6	.	CASSFLQGKDSGANVLTF
TRBV6-1	TRBJ2-7	TRBD2	CASSERGVAGVHPSYEQYF
TRBV14	TRBJ1-3	.	CASSSKGGTGNTIYF
TRBV27	TRBJ1-1	.	CASSLARDSWVGVNTEAFF
TRBV19	TRBJ2-5	TRBD2	CASSIGSGGVQETQYF
TRBV25-1	TRBJ1-2	TRBD1	CASMGGGQGYKNGYTF
TRBV6-4	TRBJ1-1	.	CASSDIPSGTEAFF
TRBV28	TRBJ2-2	TRBD2	CASSSPHRLAGGQTGELFF
TRBV4-1	TRBJ2-5	TRBD1	CASSPRTTGKETQYF
TRBV2	TRBJ2-5	TRBD2	CASTRGSSGDEETQYF
TRBV19	TRBJ1-2	.	CATLSRGSSPYGYTF